Following are 28 T cell receptor beta chains from one sample sequenced in a study of cytomegalovirus exposure and HLA in healthy donors. Using immunoSEQ multiplex PCR, the repertoire was profiled, and TCRdb retains in-frame clones only, with some absent. There are some 120,000 clones in the sample; approximately 81% occur only once, and 2% to 2.5% lies in the top ten. The sample taken for sequencing was PBMCs. Receptors were obtained from a woman in her twenties or thirties in good health and CMV-seronegative.

J is TRBJ2-7 and V is TRBV5-1, with TRBD1 matching 8 bases. After removal of 4 bases from V and 0 bases from J, the junction contained 6 bases not matched to a gene. Germline lookup yields CDR1 SGHRS and CDR2 YFSETQ. This CDR3 is built from 15 residues. The DNA for the CDR3 is TGCGCCAGCAGCAGGGGACAGGCGAGCTCCTACGAGCAGTACTTC. Amino acids: CASSRGQASSYEQYF. The full variable domain, rest sourced from reference TRBV5-1 and TRBJ2-7, is KAGVTQTPRYLIKTRGQQVTLSCSPISGHRSVSWYQQTPGQGLQFLFEYFSETQRNKGNFPGRFSGRQFSNSRSEMNVSTLELGDSALYLCASSRGQASSYEQYFGPGTRLTVT.

The chain is built from TRBV6-5 and TRBJ1-6; TRBD1 agrees at 7 bases. The germline V gene encodes CDR1 MNHEY and CDR2 SVGAGI. CDR3 size: 14 residues. The V segment lost 5 bases and the J segment 9 bases; nucleotides outside the gene matches: 7. This CDR3 reads CASSPGTARSPLHF. The CDR3 bases are TGTGCCAGCAGTCCCGGGACAGCGCGTTCACCCCTCCACTTT.

The chain links TRBV6-6 to TRBJ1-1; D unresolved. The germline V gene has CDR1 MNHNY and CDR2 SVGAGI (reference sequence). With 6 bases removed from V and 5 bases from J, the gap between germline ends came to 19 bases. This CDR3 is 15 amino acids long. The CDR3 protein is CASSPGGGIGTEAFF. DNA of the CDR3: TGTGCCAGCAGCCCCGGAGGAGGGATAGGGACTGAAGCTTTCTTT.

The gene calls are TRBV2 and TRBJ2-1, with a weak D call TRBD1 (6 bases). V was pared by 8 bases and J by 9 bases, with 14 bases between. This CDR3 contains 12 residues. CDR1 SNHLY and CDR2 FYNNEI come from the germline V gene. The CDR3 bases are TGTGCCAGCGGAGGACAGTGGCTTGAGCAGTTCTTC. Protein product: CASGGQWLEQFF.

V and J are TRBV6-5 and TRBJ1-2; D gene ambiguous. The V end was cut by 6 bases, the J end by 7 bases, with 15 bases between. From germline, CDR1 is MNHEY and CDR2 SVGAGI. The CDR3 length is 13 residues. This CDR3 reads CASRDPSPGGYTF. The CDR3 bases are TGTGCCAGCAGGGATCCCTCCCCGGGTGGCTACACCTTC.

The DNA for the CDR3 is TGTGCCAGCAGAAGCCCACAGGGCTCTGGAAACACCATATATTTT. The encoded protein is CASRSPQGSGNTIYF. This chain connects TRBV6-6 to TRBJ1-3, with TRBD1 as a possible D gene (6 bases). Looked up from germline, CDR1 is MNHNY and CDR2 is SVGAGI (reference sequence). The CDR3 runs 15 residues. The ends were cut back, 6 bases at V and 0 bases at J, with 12 bases in the middle.

The table lists this clone with a count of one. This chain connects TRBV6-1 to TRBJ2-3; perhaps TRBD2 as D (5 bases). This CDR3 spans 15 amino acids. Germline V gene data show CDR1 as MNHNS and CDR2 as SASEGT. Trimming cost V 7 bases and J 6 bases, with 20 bases left between them. The CDR3 DNA sequence: TGTGCCAGCAACCGTCTTTGGCCTACGGGGGATACGCAGTATTTT. Protein product: CASNRLWPTGDTQYF.

The chain couples TRBV7-8 to TRBJ2-4; D not resolved. Germline loops: CDR1 SGHVS, CDR2 FQNEAQ. This CDR3 is built from 15 residues. V was shortened by 5 bases and J by 7 bases, with 18 bases between the two germline ends. This CDR3 reads CASSADTYQTNIQYF. The DNA of the CDR3 is TGTGCCAGCAGCGCAGACACGTATCAGACGAACATTCAGTACTTC.

V usage is TRBV11-2 and J usage is TRBJ2-1; D is perhaps TRBD2 (7 bases). The CDR3 covers 16 residues. CDR1 SGHAT and CDR2 FQNNGV come from the germline V gene. Trimming removed 0 bases at V and 8 bases at J, with 17 bases between. The CDR3 reads CASSLEGASGLDEQFF. CDR3 in DNA: TGTGCCAGCAGCTTAGAGGGGGCTAGCGGATTGGATGAGCAGTTCTTC.

This clone was counted only a few times. CDR3 protein: CASSPRDSRSNTEAFF. CDR3 DNA: TGTGCCAGCTCCCCCCGGGACAGTCGATCGAACACTGAAGCTTTCTTT. The chain joins TRBV18 to TRBJ1-1; 7 bases map to TRBD1. CDR1 and CDR2 from the germline V gene are KGHSH and LQKENI. The CDR3 is 16 amino acids. Losses at the gene ends were 6 bases for V and 1 base for J; bases not matched to a gene: 11.

V and J are TRBV5-4 and TRBJ1-3, with D possibly matching TRBD1 (5 bases). V lost 4 bases, J lost 0 bases, and 20 bases lay in between. CDR1 SGHNT and CDR2 YYREEE come from the germline V gene (reference sequence). CDR3 length: 18 residues. This chain's CDR3 is CASSDDSTATSSGNTIYF. DNA for the CDR3: TGTGCCAGCAGCGATGATTCGACAGCGACCAGCTCTGGAAACACCATATATTTT.

The rearrangement joins TRBV7-2 to TRBJ2-5, with a weak D call TRBD2 (7 bases). Trimming pared 1 base from V and 6 bases from J, leaving 12 bases between. This CDR3 is 14 amino acids long. Germline values: CDR1 SGHTA, CDR2 FQGNSA. The CDR3 spells CASSLEGGVKTQYF. For the CDR3, the DNA is TGTGCCAGCAGCTTAGAGGGGGGGGTGAAGACCCAGTACTTC.

V and J are TRBV9 and TRBJ1-2; 7 nucleotides align to TRBD1. Germline CDR1 is SGDLS and CDR2 is YYNGEE. The junction had 10 bases not matched to a gene; V was cut back by 3 bases and J by 5 bases. The length of the CDR3 is 15 residues. CDR3 sequence reads: CASSGSPQGEYGYTF. DNA of the CDR3: TGTGCCAGCAGCGGCTCCCCGCAGGGGGAGTATGGCTACACCTTC.

This chain joins TRBV19 and TRBJ2-6, with TRBD1 matching over 7 bases. Losses at the gene ends were 6 bases for V and 0 bases for J; bases not matched to a gene: 5. The CDR3 has 16 residues. The germline V gene has CDR1 LNHDA and CDR2 SQIVND (reference sequence). The DNA for the CDR3 is TGTGCCAGTAGGAACAGGGGACCCTCTGGGGCCAACGTCCTGACTTTC. Amino acids: CASRNRGPSGANVLTF.

V and J are TRBV5-1 and TRBJ1-2; 8 bases match TRBD1. From germline, CDR1 is SGHRS and CDR2 YFSETQ. This CDR3 is built from 15 residues. The V gene end was trimmed by 3 bases and the J gene end by 8 bases; junction bases not matched to a gene: 12. In nucleotides, the CDR3 is TGCGCCAGCAGCTCAGATACCAGGGGGCCGCGGGGCTACACCTTC. Translated, it gives CASSSDTRGPRGYTF.

This clone was observed a few times. The gene calls are TRBV10-3 and TRBJ2-1, with TRBD1 identical over 7 bases. The trim removed 5 bases at V and 5 bases at J, leaving 9 bases unmatched. Germline CDR1 ENHRY, CDR2 SYGVKD. The CDR3 totals 15 residues. The DNA for the CDR3 is TGTGCCATCAGTACCCGGACAGGAGAAAACAATGAGCAGTTCTTC. This gives the protein CAISTRTGENNEQFF.

The chain carries TRBV4-1 and TRBJ1-1; D possibly corresponds to TRBD1 (5 bases). Per germline, CDR1 MGHRA and CDR2 YSYEKL. This CDR3 region has 15 residues. Trimming removed 2 bases from V and 8 bases from J, with 18 bases in between. CDR3 sequence (DNA): TGCGCCAGCAGCCAAAGCTGGCAGGGCACTACCGAAGCTTTCTTT. It codes for CASSQSWQGTTEAFF.

The genes are TRBV27 and TRBJ2-2; a weak D match, TRBD1 (6 bases). V was trimmed by 0 bases and J by 2 bases, leaving 19 bases between them. CDR1 and CDR2 (germline): MNHEY, SMNVEV (reference sequence). The CDR3 runs 19 residues. The CDR3 loop is CASSLSRWLGRGNTGELFF. The DNA of the CDR3 is TGTGCCAGCAGTTTATCGAGGTGGTTAGGCAGGGGAAACACCGGGGAGCTGTTTTTT.

The gene calls are TRBV4-3 and TRBJ2-3; tentatively, D is TRBD2 (6 bases). The CDR3 has 17 amino acids. Trimming removed 0 bases from V and 2 bases from J, with 15 bases in between. Germline V CDR1 and CDR2: LGHNA, YSLEER. CDR3 protein: CASSQDGVGLLTDTQYF. In DNA, the CDR3 is TGCGCCAGCAGCCAAGATGGGGTGGGACTTCTCACAGATACGCAGTATTTT.

The rearrangement uses TRBV5-1 and TRBJ2-2; possible D gene TRBD2, 7 bases. From germline, CDR1 is SGHRS and CDR2 YFSETQ. Trimming left V 0 bases short and J 7 bases short, with 16 bases between. The CDR3 is made up of 16 amino acids. CDR3 sequence: CASSLAPGEGDGELFF. The CDR3 DNA reads TGCGCCAGCAGCTTGGCCCCCGGGGAGGGGGACGGGGAGCTGTTTTTT.

This chain joins TRBV7-3 and TRBJ2-3; 10 bases agree with TRBD2. Germline CDR1 and CDR2: SGHTA and FQGTGA. This CDR3 has 15 residues. The V segment lost 5 bases and the J segment 6 bases; nucleotides outside the gene matches: 8. The CDR3 spells CASSPRTSGRDTQYF. For the CDR3, the DNA is TGTGCCAGCAGCCCCCGGACTAGCGGCCGCGATACGCAGTATTTT. Supplemented by reference TRBV7-3 and TRBJ2-3, the full variable domain reads GAGVSQTPSNKVTEKGKYVELRCDPISGHTALYWYRQSLGQGPEFLIYFQGTGAADDSGLPNDRFFAVRPEGSVSTLKIQRTERGDSAVYLCASSPRTSGRDTQYFGPGTRLTVL.

The chain is built from TRBV6-1 and TRBJ1-5; TRBD1 is a possible D gene (6 bases). The CDR3 spans 16 residues. V was trimmed by 1 base and J by 2 bases, leaving 12 bases between them. Germline-derived CDR1 and CDR2 are MNHNS and SASEGT. This CDR3 is CASSEVQGTGNQPQHF. In DNA form, the CDR3 reads TGTGCCAGCAGTGAAGTCCAGGGGACGGGCAATCAGCCCCAGCATTTT.

This clone was seen a few times. The chain employs TRBV27 and TRBJ2-5, with a weak D call TRBD2 (5 bases). The CDR3 spans 17 residues. Germline CDR1 MNHEY, CDR2 SMNVEV (reference sequence). V lost 3 bases and J 1 base, leaving 18 bases between the germline ends. CDR3 nucleotide sequence: TGTGCCAGCAGTTTCAGTTTTGTTGGACTCACCCAAGAGACCCAGTACTTC. This codes for CASSFSFVGLTQETQYF.

In its sample, this clone was seen a few times. This chain links TRBV25-1 with TRBJ2-3; TRBD2 aligns across 9 bases. Germline CDR1 is MGHDK and CDR2 is SYGVNS. The ends lost 7 bases at V and 6 bases at J; junction bases unmatched: 8. The CDR3 extends over 14 amino acids. CDR3 loop: CASTGAGGRDTQYF. In nucleotides, the CDR3 is TGTGCCAGCACGGGAGCGGGGGGACGGGATACGCAGTATTTT.

The table lists this clone with a count of one. The chain carries TRBV9 and TRBJ2-3, with 8 bases that match TRBD2. Germline CDR1 reads SGDLS; CDR2 reads YYNGEE. With 1 base clipped from V and 4 bases from J, the junction kept 5 bases outside the gene matches. The CDR3 extends over 15 amino acids. The CDR3 DNA reads as TGTGCCAGCAGCGTATATGGGACTAGGGCAGATACGCAGTATTTT. Translating it yields CASSVYGTRADTQYF.

The CDR3 nucleotides are TGCAGCGTTGAGGGTCTGCGGGGGGCCCCCACAGATACGCAGTATTTT. This sequence encodes CSVEGLRGAPTDTQYF. The rearrangement uses TRBV29-1 and TRBJ2-3; 8 bases are shared with TRBD2. Germline values: CDR1 SQVTM, CDR2 ANQGSEA. The CDR3 contains 16 residues. Trimming at V came to 3 bases and at J to 2 bases, leaving 10 bases not matched to a gene.

CDR3 in amino acids: CASSWGQGAGKETQYF. The CDR3 DNA reads TGCGCCAGCAGCTGGGGACAGGGGGCCGGTAAAGAGACCCAGTACTTC. The chain has TRBV5-1 and TRBJ2-5; 12 bases align to TRBD1. This CDR3 comprises 16 residues. Germline loops: CDR1 SGHRS, CDR2 YFSETQ. With 3 bases clipped from V and 3 bases from J, the junction kept 6 bases outside the gene matches.

The chain uses TRBV19 and TRBJ1-6; 9 bases are shared with TRBD1. The CDR3 runs to 15 residues. Germline assignment: CDR1 LNHDA and CDR2 SQIVND (reference sequence). After removal of 5 bases from V and 7 bases from J, the junction contained 6 bases not matched to a gene. The CDR3 here is CASSDGQGRNSPLHF. CDR3 in DNA: TGTGCCAGTAGTGACGGACAGGGGCGCAATTCACCCCTCCACTTT. The full variable domain, completed using reference TRBV19 and TRBJ1-6, is DGGITQSPKYLFRKEGQNVTLSCEQNLNHDAMYWYRQDPGQGLRLIYYSQIVNDFQKGDIAEGYSVSREKKESFPLTVTSAQKNPTAFYLCASSDGQGRNSPLHFGNGTRLTVT.